This entry lists 11 T cell receptor beta chains sequenced from one sample in a study of T cell repertoires in cytomegalovirus infection. TCRdb called the reads again in MiXCR, with one record for every CDR3 protein. The data hold around 280,000 distinct CDR3 sequences, with roughly a tenth observed a single time. The specimen sequenced was PBMCs. These TCRs come from a human donor in good health (CMV status not recorded). Some clones in this sample may be carry-over from other donors' samples.

The sample holds many counts of this clonotype. This rearrangement joins TRBV10-1 to TRBJ1-2; weak D call: TRBD1 (6 bases). CDR1 and CDR2 from the germline V gene are WNHNN and SYGVQD (reference sequence). The CDR3 length is 14 residues. V gave up 0 bases and J gave up 8 bases, with 13 bases separating them. The CDR3 DNA sequence: TGCGCCAGCAGTGAGTCTCCCAGGGGCGGCGGCTACACCTTC. Amino acid sequence: CASSESPRGGGYTF.

V usage is TRBV19 and J usage is TRBJ2-3; D is unresolved. Per germline, CDR1 LNHDA and CDR2 SQIVND (reference sequence). The CDR3 extends over 17 amino acids. V was trimmed by 6 bases and J by 6 bases, leaving 25 bases between them. CDR3 nucleotides: TGTGCCAGTAGCCCCCTCAGGAGTGGCGCGAGAGTTGATACGCAGTATTTT. Its translation: CASSPLRSGARVDTQYF.

This clonotype was detected many times. The chain uses TRBV5-1 and TRBJ1-5, with unresolved D. The V gene's germline CDR1 is SGHRS and CDR2 YFSETQ. The CDR3 has 15 amino acids. Trimming took 2 bases from V and 2 from J, leaving 11 bases between them. The CDR3: CASSFSGRGNQPQHF. CDR3 DNA sequence: TGCGCCAGCAGCTTCTCGGGAAGGGGCAATCAGCCCCAGCATTTT.

This chain links TRBV20-1 with TRBJ2-7; D is possibly TRBD1 or TRBD2 (5 bases each). The germline V gene encodes CDR1 DFQATT and CDR2 SNEGSKA (reference sequence). The V and J ends lost 4 bases and 3 bases respectively, with 13 bases between them. The CDR3 consists of 13 residues. CDR3 amino acids: CSANRDGIYEQYF. The CDR3 DNA reads as TGCAGTGCTAATCGGGACGGAATCTACGAGCAGTACTTC.

The J gene is TRBJ1-5, the V gene TRBV20-1; TRBD1 is a possible D gene (6 bases). CDR3 length: 13 residues. The V gene's germline CDR1 is DFQATT and CDR2 SNEGSKA (reference sequence). Trimming stripped 3 bases from V and 7 bases from J, with 13 bases between. The CDR3 DNA follows: TGCAGTGCTAGTGGGGGCACTGGGCAGCCCCAGCATTTT. Residues: CSASGGTGQPQHF.

This clonotype was seen only a few times. The chain links TRBV10-3 to TRBJ1-2; no firm D call. The germline V and J ends were trimmed by 5 bases and 2 bases, with 12 bases remaining between them. This CDR3 contains 14 residues. In germline, CDR1 is ENHRY, CDR2 SYGVKD. The CDR3 loop is CAISLVGGNYGYTF. As DNA, the CDR3 is TGTGCCATCAGTTTAGTGGGAGGCAACTATGGCTACACCTTC.

This clonotype came up many times. The chain joins TRBV12-5 to TRBJ2-6; D is uncertain. V shed 5 bases and J shed 2 bases, with 10 bases lying between them. In germline, CDR1 is LGHNT, CDR2 FRNRAP. This CDR3 is built from 15 residues. The DNA of the CDR3 is TGTGCTAGTGGTAGAACCGCGACTGGGGCCAACGTCCTGACTTTC. Amino acids: CASGRTATGANVLTF.

Ten or more counts support this clonotype. This sequence joins TRBV28 and TRBJ2-5; 10 positions match TRBD2. V was pared by 5 bases and J by 5 bases, with 2 bases of the junction left unmatched. Germline V lookup: CDR1 MDHEN, CDR2 SYDVKM. The CDR3 extends over 13 amino acids. The CDR3 nucleotides are TGTGCCAGCAGTACGGGACTAGCGGAGACCCAGTACTTC. Translated: CASSTGLAETQYF. The variable domain in full, completed from reference TRBV28 and TRBJ2-5, reads DVKVTQSSRYLVKRTGEKVFLECVQDMDHENMFWYRQDPGLGLRLIYFSYDVKMKEKGDIPEGYSVSREKKERFSLILESASTNQTSMYLCASSTGLAETQYFGPGTRLLVL.

The chain employs TRBV24-1 and TRBJ1-1; TRBD1 is a possible D gene (5 bases). The CDR3 extends over 14 amino acids. Germline CDR1 and CDR2: KGHDR and SFDVKD. Trimming took off 9 bases at V and 6 bases at J, with 19 bases between the two ends. CDR3 nucleotide sequence: TGTGCCACCGGGGGGGATGGGGGAGGCGCTGAAGCTTTCTTT. It yields the protein CATGGDGGGAEAFF.

This clonotype was recorded many times. The rearrangement links TRBV4-1 to TRBJ2-6; D is unresolved. The germline V gene has CDR1 MGHRA and CDR2 YSYEKL. CDR3 size: 16 residues. Trimming cost V 0 bases and J 1 base, with 7 bases left between them. This chain's CDR3 is CASSQDRVSGANVLTF. DNA of the CDR3: TGCGCCAGCAGCCAAGATCGCGTGTCTGGGGCCAACGTCCTGACTTTC.

This clonotype was counted many times. The chain combines TRBV7-3 with TRBJ2-2, with TRBD2 matching over 14 bases. The length of the CDR3 is 18 residues. V trimming: 4 bases; J trimming: 6 bases; junction bases outside the gene matches: 10. From germline, CDR1 is SGHTA and CDR2 FQGTGA. The DNA for the CDR3 is TGTGCCAGCAGCTCAGCCCGCTCGGGACTAGCGGGGGCCGGGGAGCTGTTTTTT. Translation gives CASSSARSGLAGAGELFF.